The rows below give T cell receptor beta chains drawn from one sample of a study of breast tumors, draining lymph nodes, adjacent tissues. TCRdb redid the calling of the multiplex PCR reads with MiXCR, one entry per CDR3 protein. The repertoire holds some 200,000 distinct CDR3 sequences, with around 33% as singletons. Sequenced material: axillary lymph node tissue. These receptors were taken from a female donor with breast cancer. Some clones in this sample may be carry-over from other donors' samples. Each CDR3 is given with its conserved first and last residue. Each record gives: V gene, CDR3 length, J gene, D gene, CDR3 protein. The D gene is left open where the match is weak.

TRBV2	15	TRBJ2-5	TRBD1	CASVEGDRGPGTQYF
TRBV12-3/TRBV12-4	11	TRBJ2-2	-	CASQKNGELFF
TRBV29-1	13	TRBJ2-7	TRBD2	CSASGGGSYEQYF
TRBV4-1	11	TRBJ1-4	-	CASSQEGRPFF
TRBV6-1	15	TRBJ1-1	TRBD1	CASSDRQGASTEAFF
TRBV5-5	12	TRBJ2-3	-	CASSLGELTRDF
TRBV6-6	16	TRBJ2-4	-	CASSYQQGKAKNIQYF
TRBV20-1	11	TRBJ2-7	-	CSAAGREEQYF
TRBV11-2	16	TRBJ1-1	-	CASSQDGGGARTEAFF
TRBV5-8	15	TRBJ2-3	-	CASSLGDRRTDTQYF
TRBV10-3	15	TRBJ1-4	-	CAISDPLATNEKLFF
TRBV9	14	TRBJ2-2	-	CASTRQGGTGELFF
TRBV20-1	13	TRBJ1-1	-	CSARGWGNTEAFF
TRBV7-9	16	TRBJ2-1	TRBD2	CASSLLAGGPVDEQFF
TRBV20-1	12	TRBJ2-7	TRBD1	CSANDRGHEQYF
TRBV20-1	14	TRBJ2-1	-	CSATPPLVDNEQFF
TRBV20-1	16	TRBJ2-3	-	CSARPVRGAVTDTQYF
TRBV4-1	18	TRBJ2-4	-	CASSQEVYAGVGINIQYF
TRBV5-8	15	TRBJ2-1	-	CASSLAGSGYNEQFF
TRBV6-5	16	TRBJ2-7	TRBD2	CASSSHREGRFYEQYF
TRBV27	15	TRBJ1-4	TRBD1	CASSPTGGVNEKLFF
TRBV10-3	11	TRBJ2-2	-	CAIGKTGELFF
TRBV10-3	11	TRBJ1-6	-	CASAPGSPLHF
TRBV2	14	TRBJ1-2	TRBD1	CASSETGQGYGYTF
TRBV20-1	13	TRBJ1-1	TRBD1	CSAPGGAGTEAFF
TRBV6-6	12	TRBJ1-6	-	CASRLGQSPLHF
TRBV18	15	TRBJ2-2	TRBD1	CASSPGTGSTGELFF